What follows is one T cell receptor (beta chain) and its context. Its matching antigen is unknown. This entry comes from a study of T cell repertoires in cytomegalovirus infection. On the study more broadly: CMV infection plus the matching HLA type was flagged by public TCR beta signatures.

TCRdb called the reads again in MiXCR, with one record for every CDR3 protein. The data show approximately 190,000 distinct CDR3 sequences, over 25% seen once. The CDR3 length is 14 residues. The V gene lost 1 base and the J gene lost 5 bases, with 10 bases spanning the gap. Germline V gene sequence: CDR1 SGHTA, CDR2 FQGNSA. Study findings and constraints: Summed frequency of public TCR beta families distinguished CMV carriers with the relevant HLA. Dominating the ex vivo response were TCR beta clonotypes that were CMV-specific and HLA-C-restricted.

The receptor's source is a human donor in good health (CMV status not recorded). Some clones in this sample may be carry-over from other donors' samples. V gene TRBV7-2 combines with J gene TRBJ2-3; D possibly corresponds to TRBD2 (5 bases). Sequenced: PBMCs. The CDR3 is CASSLVTRGDTQYF. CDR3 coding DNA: TGTGCCAGCAGCTTAGTTACTAGAGGAGATACGCAGTATTTT.